This is a list of T cell receptor beta chains from one sample in a study of technical replicates of blood from a few donors. The repertoire was sequenced with immunoSEQ multiplex PCR; TCRdb's copy has only in-frame clones and lacks some. The sample includes 80,000 to 100,000 clones, approximately 96% seen only once; the top ten take approximately 0.37%. Sequencing used T cells isolated from PBMCs. The receptors stem from a human donor in good health. Both conserved end residues are part of each CDR3. The order of the fields is D gene, J gene, V gene, clone size, CDR3 DNA, CDR3 protein. A D gene is named only where the DNA matches it firmly. The listing skips clone size in some rows; elsewhere it reads once, few, many or a size class.

>-|TRBJ1-5|TRBV27|once
TGTGCCAGCAGTTTATCGCGGGGGGCTGGGGGCAATCAGCCCCAGCATTTT
CASSLSRGAGGNQPQHF
>TRBD2|TRBJ2-7|TRBV6-1|-
TGTGCCAGCAGTGATCTATCCGGACTAGCGGGAGCCGAGCAGTACTTC
CASSDLSGLAGAEQYF
>TRBD2|TRBJ2-3|TRBV7-9|-
TGTGCCAGCAGTCTGAGCGGGAGGGCAGATACGCAGTATTTT
CASSLSGRADTQYF
>-|TRBJ1-1|TRBV7-9|-
TGTGCCAGCAGCCAACGCGACAGCCCGAACACTGAAGCTTTCTTT
CASSQRDSPNTEAFF
>-|TRBJ2-7|TRBV6-5|-
TGTGCCAGCAGTCATGGCCCGGCGGACGAGCAGTACTTC
CASSHGPADEQYF
>TRBD1|TRBJ1-5|TRBV2|-
TGTGCCAGCAGTTGGGACAGGGCCAGCAATCAGCCCCAGCATTTT
CASSWDRASNQPQHF
>TRBD1|TRBJ2-7|TRBV25-1|-
TGTGCCAGCGTAGCGGGACAGGGGGCCTACGAGCAGTACTTC
CASVAGQGAYEQYF
>TRBD2|TRBJ2-7|TRBV5-6|-
TGTGCCAGCAGCTCACTCCCACCGGGACTAGCGGGTTACTCCTACGAGCAGTACTTC
CASSSLPPGLAGYSYEQYF
>-|TRBJ1-3|TRBV27|-
TGTGCCAGCAGTTTGAGTTCCGGAAACACCATATATTTT
CASSLSSGNTIYF
>TRBD2|TRBJ2-5|TRBV28|-
TGTGCCAGCAGTTCTCTACTAGCGGGAGGTGGACAAGAGACCCAGTACTTC
CASSSLLAGGGQETQYF
>TRBD1|TRBJ2-1|TRBV7-9|-
TGTGCCAGCAGCCCCCATCAGGGACAGGGCCCCTACAATGAGCAGTTCTTC
CASSPHQGQGPYNEQFF
>-|TRBJ1-2|TRBV7-9|-
TGTGCCAGCAGCTTAGACAGACCCTGGGGCTACACCTTC
CASSLDRPWGYTF
>-|TRBJ2-7|TRBV5-6|once
TGTGCCAGCAGCTTAGGGACAAACTCCTACGAGCAGTACTTC
CASSLGTNSYEQYF
>TRBD2|TRBJ2-1|TRBV10-3|once
TGTGCCATCAGTGAGTCGCTTTTATCCACTAGCGGGGGATTAGAGGAGCAGTTCTTC
CAISESLLSTSGGLEEQFF
>-|TRBJ2-2|TRBV18|-
TGTGCCAGCTCAGTTTCGGGAGACACCGGGGAGCTGTTTTTT
CASSVSGDTGELFF
>TRBD1|TRBJ1-2|TRBV6-1|-
TGTGCCAGCCTCCCACAGGGGGCGCGTGGCTACACCTTC
CASLPQGARGYTF
>TRBD1|TRBJ2-6|TRBV27|-
TGTGCCTCTACAGGGGGCCTCAGGAGTGGGGCCAACGTCCTGACTTTC
CASTGGLRSGANVLTF
>-|TRBJ1-5|TRBV4-1|-
TGCGCCAGCAGCCCGACGACAGTTAGCAATCAGCCCCAGCATTTT
CASSPTTVSNQPQHF
>-|TRBJ1-1|TRBV5-1|-
TGCGCCAGCAGCTTGGATCCGGGGATGGTGGGTGAAGCTTTCTTT
CASSLDPGMVGEAFF
>TRBD1|TRBJ2-7|TRBV28|-
TGTGCCAGCAGTGGAGGAGAGACAGGGATATACGAGCAGTACTTC
CASSGGETGIYEQYF
>-|TRBJ2-7|TRBV7-9|-
TGTGCCAGCAGCTACTCTCCCTTCGGGAGCTCCTACGAGCAGTACTTC
CASSYSPFGSSYEQYF
>-|TRBJ1-4|TRBV5-1|-
TGCGCCAGCAGCTTGGAGGGGGACCCACTGGGCGAAAAACTGTTTTTT
CASSLEGDPLGEKLFF
>-|TRBJ2-7|TRBV5-1|-
TGCGCCAGCCGCTCAGGCTCTAAAGAGCAGTACTTC
CASRSGSKEQYF
>TRBD2|TRBJ2-5|TRBV15|-
TGTGCCACCAGCAGAGGGCGGGAGTCCGGTGAGACCCAGTACTTC
CATSRGRESGETQYF
>-|TRBJ2-7|TRBV4-1|-
TGCGCCAGCAGCCGGTCCGGGACTGATCCTCACGAGCAGTACTTC
CASSRSGTDPHEQYF
>-|TRBJ2-7|TRBV2|-
TGTGCCAGCAGTACAGGACCGACTTTCTACGAGCAGTACTTC
CASSTGPTFYEQYF
>-|TRBJ2-1|TRBV2|-
TGTGCCAACCGACCTAGGGAGAGCTCCTACAATGAGCAGTTCTTC
CANRPRESSYNEQFF
>TRBD2|TRBJ2-3|TRBV5-7|-
TGTGCCAGCAGCTTAAGGGACTACCACACAGATACGCAGTATTTT
CASSLRDYHTDTQYF
>-|TRBJ2-2|TRBV7-2|-
TGTGCCAGCAGCTTAGGGGGCTACACCGGGGAGCTGTTTTTT
CASSLGGYTGELFF
>TRBD1|TRBJ1-1|TRBV7-6|-
TGTGCCAGCAGCGGTTACAGGGGAGGAACTGAAGCTTTCTTT
CASSGYRGGTEAFF